This is a list of T cell receptor beta chains from one sample in a study of blood T cell repertoires in COVID-19. Only in-frame clones appear in the TCRdb table, and some are missing; sequencing was by immunoSEQ multiplex PCR. The sample holds a few hundred thousand clones, around 80% seen once. Sequenced: peripheral blood. These TCRs come from a woman in her twenties or thirties with COVID-19, enrolled during active disease. CDR3s include the opening cysteine and the closing phenylalanine or tryptophan. D genes are given only for firm matches. Rows may omit the clone size; those that give it use once, few, many or a size class.

clone_size: NA; cdr3_length: 15; d_call: TRBD2; v_call: TRBV5-5; j_call: TRBJ2-7; cdr3_nt: TGTGCCAGCAGCTTGGCCGGGACTAGCGGCAACGAGCAGTACTTC; cdr3_aa: CASSLAGTSGNEQYF
clone_size: NA; cdr3_length: 16; d_call: NA; v_call: TRBV6-1; j_call: TRBJ1-1; cdr3_nt: TGTGCCAGCAGTGAACTCAGAACGGGTCTGAACACTGAAGCTTTCTTT; cdr3_aa: CASSELRTGLNTEAFF
clone_size: NA; cdr3_length: 16; d_call: NA; v_call: TRBV6-6; j_call: TRBJ2-7; cdr3_nt: TGTGCCAGCAGTCCCTCCGAGGGTCTAGTAGCCTACGAGCAGTACTTC; cdr3_aa: CASSPSEGLVAYEQYF
clone_size: NA; cdr3_length: 17; d_call: NA; v_call: TRBV7-9; j_call: TRBJ1-3; cdr3_nt: TGTGCCAGCAGCCCTCAGCGCCTCAGGGGCTCTGGAAACACCATATATTTT; cdr3_aa: CASSPQRLRGSGNTIYF
clone_size: NA; cdr3_length: 15; d_call: NA; v_call: TRBV21-1; j_call: TRBJ2-1; cdr3_nt: TGTGCCAGCAGCAAATATCGACCGCGGGGGTGTGAGCAGTTCTTC; cdr3_aa: CASSKYRPRGCEQFF
clone_size: NA; cdr3_length: 12; d_call: NA; v_call: TRBV6-1; j_call: TRBJ1-6; cdr3_nt: TGTGCCAGCAGTGAAGATGACAGTCCCCTCCACTTT; cdr3_aa: CASSEDDSPLHF
clone_size: NA; cdr3_length: 19; d_call: TRBD2; v_call: TRBV9; j_call: TRBJ2-2; cdr3_nt: TGTGCCAGCAGCGTAGTTTGGGGTAGCGGGGGGACGAACACCGGGGAGCTGTTTTTT; cdr3_aa: CASSVVWGSGGTNTGELFF
clone_size: once; cdr3_length: 13; d_call: NA; v_call: TRBV7-9; j_call: TRBJ2-3; cdr3_nt: TGTGCCAGCAGCCCTCAACATGCAGATACGCAGTATTTT; cdr3_aa: CASSPQHADTQYF
clone_size: NA; cdr3_length: 14; d_call: TRBD1; v_call: TRBV5-4; j_call: TRBJ2-1; cdr3_nt: TGTGCCAGCAGCTCAGGGGGCCGTTACAATGAGCAGTTCTTC; cdr3_aa: CASSSGGRYNEQFF
clone_size: NA; cdr3_length: 14; d_call: NA; v_call: TRBV29-1; j_call: TRBJ2-1; cdr3_nt: TGCAGCGTTAGCGGCGGTAACATCTACAATGAGCAGTTCTTC; cdr3_aa: CSVSGGNIYNEQFF
clone_size: NA; cdr3_length: 15; d_call: NA; v_call: TRBV29-1; j_call: TRBJ2-3; cdr3_nt: TGCAGCGTCAGACCCGGGACTCCTAACACAGATACGCAGTATTTT; cdr3_aa: CSVRPGTPNTDTQYF
clone_size: NA; cdr3_length: 14; d_call: NA; v_call: TRBV5-1; j_call: TRBJ2-5; cdr3_nt: TGCGCCAGCAGCTTGGTGGCTCTCCAAGAGACCCAGTACTTC; cdr3_aa: CASSLVALQETQYF
clone_size: NA; cdr3_length: 13; d_call: NA; v_call: TRBV30; j_call: TRBJ2-2; cdr3_nt: TGTGCCTGGATTAGGGGGAGCACCGGGGAGCTGTTTTTT; cdr3_aa: CAWIRGSTGELFF
clone_size: NA; cdr3_length: 16; d_call: TRBD1; v_call: TRBV28; j_call: TRBJ1-2; cdr3_nt: TGTGCCAGCAGTCTTCCACCGGGACAGGGGACCTATGGCTACACCTTC; cdr3_aa: CASSLPPGQGTYGYTF
clone_size: NA; cdr3_length: 18; d_call: TRBD2; v_call: TRBV4-3; j_call: TRBJ2-5; cdr3_nt: TGCGCCAGCAGCCAAGGTAGCGGGGGGGTCGGCGGAAAGGAGACCCAGTACTTC; cdr3_aa: CASSQGSGGVGGKETQYF
clone_size: NA; cdr3_length: 16; d_call: TRBD1; v_call: TRBV18; j_call: TRBJ2-1; cdr3_nt: TGTGCCAGCTCACCGCTCTCGGGACAGCTAATCAATGAGCAGTTCTTC; cdr3_aa: CASSPLSGQLINEQFF
clone_size: NA; cdr3_length: 12; d_call: NA; v_call: TRBV5-5; j_call: TRBJ2-7; cdr3_nt: TGTGCCAGCAGCTTAGACAGTGCCGAGCAGTACTTC; cdr3_aa: CASSLDSAEQYF